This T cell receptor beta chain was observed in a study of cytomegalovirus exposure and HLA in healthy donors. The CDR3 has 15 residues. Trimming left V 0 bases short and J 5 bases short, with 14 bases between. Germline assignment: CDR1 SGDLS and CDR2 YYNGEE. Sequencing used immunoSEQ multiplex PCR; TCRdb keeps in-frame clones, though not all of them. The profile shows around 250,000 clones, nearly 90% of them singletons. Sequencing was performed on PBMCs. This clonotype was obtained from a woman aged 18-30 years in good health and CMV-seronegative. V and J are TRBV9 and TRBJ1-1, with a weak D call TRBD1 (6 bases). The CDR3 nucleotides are TGTGCCAGCAGCGTAGAGGCAGGGAGGGGGACTGAAGCTTTCTTT. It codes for CASSVEAGRGTEAFF. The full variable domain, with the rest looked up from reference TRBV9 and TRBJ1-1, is DSGVTQTPKHLITATGQRVTLRCSPRSGDLSVYWYQQSLDQGLQFLIQYYNGEERAKGNILERFSAQQFPDLHSELNLSSLELGDSALYFCASSVEAGRGTEAFFGQGTRLTVV.